This T cell receptor (beta chain) was captured in a study of cytomegalovirus exposure and HLA in healthy donors. Study results and limitations: About 90% or about 30% of the time was how often most TCR beta V segments were productive, according to an earlier analysis. Per a later analysis, 18,000 or so TCR beta sequences showed association with HLA alleles at 0.05 false discovery rate.

Of note for this clone: Its cognate antigen is unknown.

Germline CDR1 is MNHEY and CDR2 is SMNVEV (reference sequence). V lost 3 bases and J 4 bases, leaving 16 bases between the germline ends. The CDR3 covers 16 residues. Vbeta (60) and Jbeta (13) primers were used in the PCR. Sequenced by immunoSEQ multiplex PCR; TCRdb stores in-frame clones only, minus some. In the table there are roughly 240,000 clones, around four fifths of which are singletons. The sample comprised PBMCs. The clonotype comes from a boy aged 5 to 17 in good health and CMV-seronegative. The chain uses TRBV27 and TRBJ2-1, with D tentatively TRBD2 (6 bases). The chain's CDR3 is CASSFSSKAGYNEQFF. CDR3 in DNA: TGTGCCAGCAGTTTCTCATCAAAAGCGGGTTACAATGAGCAGTTCTTC.